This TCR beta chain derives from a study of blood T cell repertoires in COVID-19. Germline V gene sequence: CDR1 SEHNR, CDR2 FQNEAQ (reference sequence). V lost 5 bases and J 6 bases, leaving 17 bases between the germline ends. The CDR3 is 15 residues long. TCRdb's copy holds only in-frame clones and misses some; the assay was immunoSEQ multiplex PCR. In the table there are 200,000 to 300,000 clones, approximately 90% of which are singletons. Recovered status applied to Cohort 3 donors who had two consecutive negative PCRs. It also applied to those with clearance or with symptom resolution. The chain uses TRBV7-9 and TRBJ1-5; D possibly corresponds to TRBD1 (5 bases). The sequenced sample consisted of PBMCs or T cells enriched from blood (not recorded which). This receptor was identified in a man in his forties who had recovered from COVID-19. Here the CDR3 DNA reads TGTGCCAGCAGCCCCGGGCCAGGGAAGGGTCAGCCCCAGCATTTT. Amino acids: CASSPGPGKGQPQHF.